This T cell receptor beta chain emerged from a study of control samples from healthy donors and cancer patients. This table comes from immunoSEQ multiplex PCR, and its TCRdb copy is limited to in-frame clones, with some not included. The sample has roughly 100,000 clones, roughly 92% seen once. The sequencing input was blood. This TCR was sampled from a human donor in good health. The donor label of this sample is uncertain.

The CDR3 region is CASSASTGFEPQHF. As DNA, the CDR3 is TGTGCCAGCAGCGCTTCCACGGGATTCGAGCCCCAGCATTTT. This chain joins TRBV9 and TRBJ1-5; no reliable D call. There are 14 residues in the CDR3. V lost 3 bases, J lost 8 bases, and 15 bases lay in between. CDR1 SGDLS and CDR2 YYNGEE come from the germline V gene.